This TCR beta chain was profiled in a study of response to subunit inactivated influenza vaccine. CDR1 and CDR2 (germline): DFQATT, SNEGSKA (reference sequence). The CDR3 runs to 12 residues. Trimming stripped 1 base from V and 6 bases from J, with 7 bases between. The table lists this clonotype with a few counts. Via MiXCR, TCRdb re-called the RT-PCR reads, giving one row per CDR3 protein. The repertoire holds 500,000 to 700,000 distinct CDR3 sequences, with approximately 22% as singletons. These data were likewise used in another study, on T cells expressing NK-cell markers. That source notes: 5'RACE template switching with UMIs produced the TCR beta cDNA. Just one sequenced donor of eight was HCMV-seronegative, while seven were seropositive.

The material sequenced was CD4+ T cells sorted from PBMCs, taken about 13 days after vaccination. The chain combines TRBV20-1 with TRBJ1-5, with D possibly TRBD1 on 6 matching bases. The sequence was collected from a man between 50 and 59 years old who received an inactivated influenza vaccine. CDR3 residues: CSARGGLQPQHF. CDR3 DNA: TGCAGTGCTAGAGGGGGGCTTCAGCCCCAGCATTTT.